What follows are 26 T cell receptor beta chains derived from one specimen sequenced in a study of T cell responses to AZD1222 COVID-19 vaccine. Some clones are missing from TCRdb's copy, which holds only in-frame ones; the method was immunoSEQ multiplex PCR. The table shows 150,000 or so clones, with 85% to 95% occurring only once. The sequenced sample was peripheral blood, obtained on day 0 of MenACWY control vaccination. These receptors originate from an adult in good health.

The chain couples TRBV12-3 or TRBV12-4 to TRBJ1-6; weak D call: TRBD1 (5 bases). Trimming stripped 0 bases from V and 10 bases from J, with 7 bases between. This CDR3 comprises 13 residues. In nucleotides, the CDR3 is TGTGCCAGCAGTTTAGCAAGACAGTCACCCCTCCACTTT. It yields the protein CASSLARQSPLHF.

The chain recombines TRBV28 with TRBJ1-6; the D is unclear. This CDR3 is built from 14 residues. Germline V gene lookup returns CDR1 MDHEN and CDR2 SYDVKM. Trimming shortened V by 4 bases and J by 7 bases, and 11 bases separated the two germline ends. The CDR3 coding sequence is TGTGCCAGCAGTTCTAGAGGGTACAATTCACCCCTCCACTTT. It codes for CASSSRGYNSPLHF.

This rearrangement joins TRBV9 to TRBJ1-4; 10 positions match TRBD1. The CDR3 is made up of 16 amino acids. Germline CDR1 and CDR2: SGDLS and YYNGEE. With V trimmed by 4 bases and J by 8 bases, 11 bases remained unmatched. The CDR3 spells CASSITTGGRNEKLFF. The CDR3 DNA follows: TGTGCCAGCAGCATTACGACAGGGGGCCGAAACGAAAAACTGTTTTTT.

The rearrangement links TRBV6-5 to TRBJ1-1; a possible D gene is TRBD1 (6 bases). V was pared by 0 bases and J by 0 bases, with 8 bases between. The CDR3 has 15 amino acids. The V gene's germline CDR1 is MNHEY and CDR2 SVGAGI. CDR3 nucleotides: TGTGCCAGCAGTTACTCGCGGGGGCTGAACACTGAAGCTTTCTTT. This codes for CASSYSRGLNTEAFF.

This clone was seen a single time. The gene calls are TRBV5-8 and TRBJ2-5, with D perhaps TRBD1 (6 bases). V dropped 2 bases and J dropped 5 bases, with 10 bases sitting between them. This CDR3 spans 13 amino acids. Germline V gives CDR1 SGHTS, CDR2 YDEGEE. The CDR3 spells CASSFTGRETQYF. The DNA of the CDR3 is TGTGCCAGCAGCTTCACAGGGCGGGAGACCCAGTACTTC. Based on the CDR3 plus reference TRBV5-8 and TRBJ2-5, the full variable domain is EAGVTQSPTHLIKTRGQQATLRCSPISGHTSVYWYQQALGLGLQFLLWYDEGEERNRGNFPPRFSGRQFPNYSSELNVNALELEDSALYLCASSFTGRETQYFGPGTRLLVL.

The V gene is TRBV5-8, the J gene TRBJ1-5, with a weak D call TRBD1 (6 bases). V shed 4 bases and J shed 2 bases, with 13 bases lying between them. CDR1 and CDR2 from the germline V gene are SGHTS and YDEGEE. The CDR3 loop spans 15 amino acids. The CDR3 DNA follows: TGTGCCAGCAGCGTTACAGGGAGAGGCAATCAGCCCCAGCATTTT. Residues: CASSVTGRGNQPQHF.

This clone occurred once. The CDR3 DNA reads as TGTGCCAGCAGTTCCCGGGGGATCACTGAAGCTTTCTTT. This encodes CASSSRGITEAFF. The genes are TRBV6-5 and TRBJ1-1; TRBD1 might be the D (5 bases). The germline V and J ends were trimmed by 4 bases and 4 bases, with 10 bases remaining between them. From germline, CDR1 is MNHEY and CDR2 SVGAGI. This CDR3 is 13 amino acids long.

V is TRBV18 and J is TRBJ1-5; D not certain. CDR3 length: 13 amino acids. The V end lost 2 bases, the J end lost 0 bases, and 2 bases lay between the germline ends. Germline V lookup: CDR1 KGHSH, CDR2 LQKENI. Here the CDR3 reads CASSPYSNQPQHF. The CDR3 DNA follows: TGTGCCAGCTCACCATATAGCAATCAGCCCCAGCATTTT.

The chain is built from TRBV7-9 and TRBJ2-1, with a tentative D call TRBD2 (5 bases). The CDR3 consists of 16 residues. The V gene's germline CDR1 is SEHNR and CDR2 FQNEAQ (reference sequence). V shed 5 bases and J shed 7 bases, with 21 bases lying between them. CDR3 coding DNA: TGTGCCAGCAGCCCCTCCGACTACCGCGGAATTAATGAGCAGTTCTTC. As protein: CASSPSDYRGINEQFF.

The chain joins TRBV10-3 to TRBJ2-7; TRBD2 matches at 7 bases. CDR3 length: 14 residues. Germline CDR1 and CDR2: ENHRY and SYGVKD. V lost 3 bases to trimming and J lost 2 bases; unmatched junction nucleotides: 4. The CDR3 coding sequence is TGTGCCATCAGTGACGAGCGGGAAGCCTACGAGCAGTACTTC. This codes for CAISDEREAYEQYF.

V is TRBV19 and J is TRBJ2-2, with 9 bases that match TRBD2. The CDR3 spans 17 residues. The junction had 12 bases not matched to a gene; V was cut back by 9 bases and J by 1 base. Germline assignment: CDR1 LNHDA and CDR2 SQIVND (reference sequence). The CDR3 sequence is CARWTEYSGRNTGELFF. The CDR3 bases are TGTGCCAGGTGGACGGAATATAGCGGGAGGAACACCGGGGAGCTGTTTTTT.

V is TRBV6-5 and J is TRBJ1-4; TRBD1 is a possible D gene (5 bases). The CDR3 extends over 14 amino acids. Germline V gives CDR1 MNHEY, CDR2 SVGAGI. V gave up 6 bases and J gave up 8 bases, with 16 bases separating them. The CDR3 DNA is TGTGCCAGCAGGCCCCCAGGGCTTAAGGAAAAACTGTTTTTT. Amino acid sequence: CASRPPGLKEKLFF.

V usage is TRBV15 and J usage is TRBJ2-6; 7 bases are shared with TRBD1. With V trimmed by 4 bases and J by 3 bases, 12 bases remained unmatched. The germline CDR1 and CDR2 sequences are LNHNV and YYDKDF (reference sequence). The CDR3 is made up of 18 amino acids. CDR3 residues: CATSNRDRIAHGANVLTF. The CDR3 nucleotides are TGTGCCACCAGCAACCGGGACAGAATTGCTCATGGGGCCAACGTCCTGACTTTC.

The rearrangement links TRBV10-2 to TRBJ2-3; TRBD2 agrees at 7 bases. With 3 bases clipped from V and 6 bases from J, the junction kept 15 bases outside the gene matches. Germline lookup yields CDR1 WSHSY and CDR2 SAAADI. CDR3 length: 17 amino acids. CDR3 coding DNA: TGCGCCAGCAGTGAAACCTGGTCTAGCGGCCCCTGGGATACGCAGTATTTT. Its translation is CASSETWSSGPWDTQYF.

Here the CDR3 DNA reads TGCGCCAGCAGTGACTATAGGACAGGAGAAGCTTTCTTT. Its protein is CASSDYRTGEAFF. The chain joins TRBV10-1 to TRBJ1-1; 7 positions match TRBD1. The germline V gene has CDR1 WNHNN and CDR2 SYGVQD (reference sequence). The CDR3 is 13 residues long. V shed 3 bases, J shed 8 bases, and the junction held 6 bases outside the gene matches.

The V gene is TRBV7-3, the J gene TRBJ1-2, with D unresolved. This CDR3 is built from 13 residues. Per the germline V gene, CDR1 is SGHTA and CDR2 is FQGTGA. Trimming removed 4 bases from V and 4 bases from J, with 10 bases in between. The CDR3 loop reads CASSSQAFYGYTF. The CDR3 DNA reads TGTGCCAGCAGCTCCCAGGCGTTCTATGGCTACACCTTC.

V and J are TRBV27 and TRBJ2-4; tentative D call: TRBD1 (6 bases). Germline lookup yields CDR1 MNHEY and CDR2 SMNVEV (reference sequence). The CDR3 consists of 12 residues. V was shortened by 10 bases and J by 5 bases, with 12 bases between the two germline ends. CDR3 DNA: TGTGCCACACTAGGACAGCAAAACATTCAGTACTTC. It translates to CATLGQQNIQYF.

The chain employs TRBV7-9 and TRBJ2-2; D possibly corresponds to TRBD2 (6 bases). V lost 0 bases and J lost 6, with 14 bases in between. CDR1 is SEHNR, CDR2 FQNEAQ, per germline (reference sequence). The CDR3 contains 16 residues. The CDR3 loop reads CASSLALGTQPGELFF. DNA of the CDR3: TGTGCCAGCAGCTTAGCGTTAGGGACTCAACCCGGGGAGCTGTTTTTT.

The genes are TRBV6-4 and TRBJ1-6, with D tentatively TRBD1 (5 bases). This CDR3 has 16 residues. Trimming left V 3 bases short and J 1 base short, with 10 bases between. Looked up from germline, CDR1 is MRHNA and CDR2 is SNTAGT. The CDR3 nucleotides read TGTGCCAGCAGTGAGTTCGGGACTTCCTATAATTCACCCCTCCACTTT. Its protein product is CASSEFGTSYNSPLHF.

This clone was observed a single time. The rearrangement links TRBV3-1 (or the pseudogene TRBV3-2) to TRBJ2-7, with TRBD2 matching 9 bases. The V segment lost 7 bases and the J segment 3 bases; nucleotides outside the gene matches: 10. CDR3 size: 15 residues. Germline lookup yields CDR1 LGHDT and CDR2 YNNKEL (reference sequence). CDR3 sequence reads: CASTGVGSGSYEQYF. CDR3 DNA: TGTGCCAGCACTGGGGTGGGTAGCGGGAGCTACGAGCAGTACTTC.

The V gene is TRBV6-5, the J gene TRBJ2-3; 7 nucleotides align to TRBD1. The V and J ends lost 4 bases and 0 bases, in that order; junction bases with no gene match: 4. The CDR3 is 15 amino acids. CDR1 MNHEY and CDR2 SVGAGI come from the germline V gene. The chain's CDR3 is CASSSGTVSTDTQYF. CDR3 nucleotide sequence: TGTGCCAGCAGTTCCGGGACAGTCAGCACAGATACGCAGTATTTT.

The chain joins TRBV2 to TRBJ1-1; 9 bases match TRBD1. The V and J ends lost 3 bases and 6 bases, in that order; junction bases with no gene match: 11. Germline CDR1 SNHLY, CDR2 FYNNEI. This CDR3 has 16 residues. CDR3 in DNA: TGTGCCAGCAGTGACCGGGACAGGGTAACTTCCCCTGAAGCTTTCTTT. Translated: CASSDRDRVTSPEAFF. Complete variable domain (other parts from reference TRBV2 and TRBJ1-1): EPEVTQTPSHQVTQMGQEVILRCVPISNHLYFYWYRQILGQKVEFLVSFYNNEISEKSEIFDDQFSVERPDGSNFTLKIRSTKLEDSAMYFCASSDRDRVTSPEAFFGQGTRLTVV.

The rearrangement joins TRBV19 to TRBJ1-2, with D uncertain. Trimming stripped 5 bases from V and 7 bases from J, with 14 bases between. The CDR3 is 13 residues long. Looked up from germline, CDR1 is LNHDA and CDR2 is SQIVND (reference sequence). The CDR3 reads CASSSGRTAGYTF. CDR3 DNA sequence: TGTGCCAGTAGTTCCGGCAGGACGGCTGGCTACACCTTC.

The rearrangement links TRBV19 to TRBJ1-2, with a weak D call TRBD1 (5 bases). The germline CDR1 and CDR2 sequences are LNHDA and SQIVND (reference sequence). The CDR3 loop spans 15 amino acids. Trimming left V 3 bases short and J 4 bases short, with 15 bases between. CDR3 nucleotide sequence: TGTGCCAGTAGTATTTCAGGGCCTCCCCCCTATGGCTACACCTTC. This sequence encodes CASSISGPPPYGYTF.

The V call is TRBV7-8, the J call TRBJ1-2, with D perhaps TRBD1 (6 bases). The CDR3 sequence is 14 residues long. CDR1 is SGHVS, CDR2 FQNEAQ, per germline. V was shortened by 7 bases and J by 0 bases, with 12 bases between the two germline ends. The CDR3 sequence is CASTIGQSNYGYTF. DNA of the CDR3: TGTGCCAGCACCATAGGACAGTCTAACTATGGCTACACCTTC.

V and J are TRBV10-3 and TRBJ2-7; 10 bases are shared with TRBD1. V lost 1 base to trimming and J lost 5 bases; unmatched junction nucleotides: 5. This CDR3 has 15 residues. The germline V gene encodes CDR1 ENHRY and CDR2 SYGVKD. The CDR3 sequence: CAISEFGQGVHEQYF. The CDR3 DNA sequence: TGTGCCATCAGTGAGTTCGGACAGGGGGTTCACGAGCAGTACTTC.